The entry that follows covers one T cell receptor beta chain sequence. Assay used: immunoSEQ multiplex PCR; TCRdb lists only in-frame clones, some missing. The sample records 200,000 to 250,000 clones, just under 85% being singletons. CDR1 and CDR2 from the germline V gene are SGHTS and YDEGEE. CDR3 length: 13 amino acids. V dropped 8 bases and J dropped 3 bases, with 14 bases sitting between them. The sample originates from a study of blood T cell repertoires in COVID-19. On the study more broadly: The study drew acute and convalescent COVID-19 samples from the United States, Italy and Spain. The cDNA or gDNA used as material had been derived from T cells, B-cell-depleted T cells, or PBMCs.

Sequenced material: peripheral blood. This TCR was sampled from a woman aged 80 or older with acute or convalescent COVID-19. The chain carries TRBV5-8 and TRBJ1-2; D unclear. This CDR3 reads CARREGADYGYTF. CDR3 DNA sequence: TGTGCCAGGAGGGAGGGCGCTGACTATGGCTACACCTTC.